One sample yielded the 25 T cell receptor beta chains listed below, sequenced in a study of cytomegalovirus exposure and HLA in healthy donors. Primers for the PCR totalled 60 Vbeta and 13 Jbeta. Repertoires were generated with immunoSEQ multiplex PCR, while TCRdb's copy carries only in-frame clones and drops some. Of about 170,000 clones listed, just under 80% are singletons. The sequencing input was PBMCs. The source of these receptors is a woman in her fifties or sixties in good health and CMV-seropositive.

This clone appeared once. The rearrangement uses TRBV5-1 and TRBJ1-1, with 7 positions matching TRBD1. The germline CDR1 and CDR2 sequences are SGHRS and YFSETQ. The CDR3 extends over 15 amino acids. Trimming at V came to 3 bases and at J to 1 base, leaving 6 bases not matched to a gene. Here the CDR3 reads CASSSSGGPNTEAFF. The CDR3 DNA sequence: TGCGCCAGCAGCTCGTCAGGGGGTCCGAACACTGAAGCTTTCTTT.

Only one count was recorded for this clone. This chain uses TRBV7-2 with TRBJ2-7; TRBD2 agrees at 12 bases. CDR1 is SGHTA and CDR2 is FQGNSA in the germline V gene. Unmatched junction bases numbered 9, after V lost 7 bases and J lost 5 bases. This CDR3 has 15 residues. The CDR3 protein is CASNARLAGDHEQYF. In nucleotides, the CDR3 is TGTGCCAGCAACGCCAGACTAGCGGGAGACCACGAGCAGTACTTC. Full variable domain (outside the CDR3, taken from reference TRBV7-2 and TRBJ2-7): GAGVSQSPSNKVTEKGKDVELRCDPISGHTALYWYRQSLGQGLEFLIYFQGNSAPDKSGLPSDRFSAERTGGSVSTLTIQRTQQEDSAVYLCASNARLAGDHEQYFGPGTRLTVT.

J is TRBJ1-2 and V is TRBV9; D remains unclear. V was shortened by 0 bases and J by 5 bases, with 14 bases between the two germline ends. Germline V gene sequence: CDR1 SGDLS, CDR2 YYNGEE. The CDR3 contains 15 residues. The CDR3 region has the DNA TGTGCCAGCAGCGTAGTCCCGGGGTCGGGGTATGGCTACACCTTC. Encoded protein: CASSVVPGSGYGYTF.

V is TRBV5-5 and J is TRBJ2-5, with D perhaps TRBD2 (5 bases). Looked up from germline, CDR1 is SGHKS and CDR2 is YYEKEE (reference sequence). This CDR3 has 15 amino acids. Deletions cut 4 bases from V and 5 bases from J, with 18 bases between. The CDR3 nucleotides read TGTGCCAGCAGCCGGTCGTTGGCCCGCGGGGAGACCCAGTACTTC. It translates to CASSRSLARGETQYF.

This chain uses TRBV6-4 with TRBJ2-2; TRBD2 is a possible D gene (5 bases). Germline assignment: CDR1 MRHNA and CDR2 SNTAGT. The CDR3 has 13 residues. V gave up 6 bases and J gave up 6 bases, with 11 bases separating them. CDR3 bases: TGTGCCAGCAGCCCTGAGCGGCCCGGGGAGCTGTTTTTT. It encodes CASSPERPGELFF.

This clone was recorded once. This chain uses TRBV4-3 with TRBJ1-1; D is uncertain. Looked up from germline, CDR1 is LGHNA and CDR2 is YSLEER. V lost 4 bases and J lost 10, with 19 bases in between. The CDR3 is made up of 14 amino acids. The CDR3 protein is CASSPKRGVRGAFF. CDR3 sequence (DNA): TGCGCCAGCAGCCCGAAGCGGGGTGTGCGGGGAGCTTTCTTT.

The V gene is TRBV20-1, the J gene TRBJ2-7; D gene ambiguous. Germline V CDR1 and CDR2: DFQATT, SNEGSKA (reference sequence). The length of the CDR3 is 10 residues. Trimming took off 5 bases at V and 5 bases at J, with 7 bases between the two ends. The CDR3 region is CSARYDEQYF. DNA of the CDR3: TGCAGTGCTCGGTACGACGAGCAGTACTTC.

V is TRBV11-2 and J is TRBJ1-1, with D perhaps matching TRBD1 (5 bases). From germline, CDR1 is SGHAT and CDR2 FQNNGV. This CDR3 comprises 12 residues. V lost 2 bases to trimming and J lost 5 bases, with 6 bases between them. The CDR3 sequence is CASSLQGTEAFF. Here the CDR3 DNA reads TGTGCCAGCAGCTTACAGGGTACTGAAGCTTTCTTT.

This clone is judged medium-sized (0.01 to 0.1%). V gene TRBV11-2 combines with J gene TRBJ1-1; D uncertain. The CDR3 has 14 amino acids. The germline gives CDR1 SGHAT, CDR2 FQNNGV. The germline V and J ends were trimmed by 5 bases and 1 base, with 11 bases remaining between them. The CDR3 here is CASSPESRNTEAFF. The CDR3 nucleotides are TGTGCCAGCAGCCCTGAGTCCCGGAACACTGAAGCTTTCTTT.

The chain has TRBV7-2 and TRBJ1-1, with D possibly being TRBD1 (5 bases). The CDR3 extends over 15 amino acids. V gave up 5 bases and J gave up 4 bases, with 17 bases separating them. Germline CDR1 and CDR2: SGHTA and FQGNSA. The CDR3: CASSPAGGRGTEAFF. The CDR3 DNA is TGTGCCAGCAGCCCAGCGGGGGGTAGGGGCACTGAAGCTTTCTTT.

The chain's CDR3 is CASSQEHGTRYQETQYF. The CDR3, as DNA: TGCGCCAGCAGCCAGGAACACGGGACTAGATACCAAGAGACCCAGTACTTC. The chain couples TRBV4-3 to TRBJ2-5; TRBD2 matches at 8 bases. The CDR3 loop spans 17 amino acids. J was trimmed by 0 bases and V by 3 bases; bases with no gene match: 9. Germline-derived CDR1 and CDR2 are LGHNA and YSLEER.

In its sample, this clone was seen a few times. CDR3 nucleotide sequence: TGTGCCAGCAGTCCCGTACACACAGATTTAAATGAAAAACTGTTTTTT. It is translated as CASSPVHTDLNEKLFF. The chain recombines TRBV28 with TRBJ1-4; D call uncertain. The germline CDR1 and CDR2 sequences are MDHEN and SYDVKM. V lost 5 bases, J lost 5 bases, and 18 bases lay in between. This CDR3 spans 16 amino acids.

The CDR3 region is CASSPPLGGGFSYEQYF. DNA of the CDR3: TGTGCCAGCTCACCACCTTTAGGAGGCGGGTTCTCCTACGAGCAGTACTTC. The chain links TRBV18 to TRBJ2-7; TRBD2 might be the D (5 bases). Germline V gene sequence: CDR1 KGHSH, CDR2 LQKENI. V shed 0 bases and J shed 0 bases, with 15 bases lying between them. The CDR3 consists of 17 residues.

There are a few counts of this clone. This chain joins TRBV5-1 and TRBJ2-3, with 15 bases identical to TRBD2. Trimming cost V 4 bases and J 4 bases; bases outside gene matches: 4. CDR3 length: 16 residues. Germline-derived CDR1 and CDR2 are SGHRS and YFSETQ. Here the CDR3 reads CASSPGTSGGSDTQYF. CDR3 coding DNA: TGCGCCAGCAGCCCCGGGACTAGCGGGGGGTCAGATACGCAGTATTTT.

The chain uses TRBV9 and TRBJ2-3; D is perhaps TRBD2 (5 bases). From germline, CDR1 is SGDLS and CDR2 YYNGEE. There are 15 residues in the CDR3. V dropped 6 bases and J dropped 2 bases, with 16 bases sitting between them. Here the CDR3 DNA reads TGTGCCAGCACCGTCCGTGGGAGTCTCACAGATACGCAGTATTTT. Protein product: CASTVRGSLTDTQYF.

This rearrangement joins TRBV14 to TRBJ2-5; D unresolved. TRBJ2-7 explains the end of the DNA better; the J call may be wrong. CDR1 SGHDN and CDR2 FVKESK come from the germline V gene. The CDR3 loop spans 13 amino acids. CDR3 coding DNA: TGTGCCAGCAGTCGACCGGACTCCTACGAGCAGTACTTC. This encodes CASSRPDSYEQYF.

The chain joins TRBV4-2 to TRBJ2-1; TRBD2 matches at 7 bases. The CDR3 consists of 18 residues. J gave up 2 bases and V 0 bases, and 10 bases lay outside the gene matches. The germline V gene encodes CDR1 LGHNA and CDR2 YNFKEQ. DNA of the CDR3: TGTGCCAGCAGCCAAGATCAGGGCGGGAGCGGCGCCTACAATGAGCAGTTCTTC. It yields the protein CASSQDQGGSGAYNEQFF.

This clone was counted once. This chain uses TRBV29-1 with TRBJ2-5; 7 bases fit TRBD2. With 0 bases clipped from V and 2 bases from J, the junction kept 6 bases outside the gene matches. The V gene's germline CDR1 is SQVTM and CDR2 ANQGSEA. This CDR3 spans 15 amino acids. In nucleotides, the CDR3 is TGCAGCGTTGAAGATTGGGGGGGAATTCAAGAGACCCAGTACTTC. Translating it yields CSVEDWGGIQETQYF. Full variable domain (remainder filled in from reference TRBV29-1 and TRBJ2-5): SAVISQKPSRDICQRGTSLTIQCQVDSQVTMMFWYRQQPGQSLTLIATANQGSEATYESGFVIDKFPISRPNLTFSTLTVSNMSPEDSSIYLCSVEDWGGIQETQYFGPGTRLLVL.

The rearrangement uses TRBV7-6 and TRBJ1-2, with TRBD1 matching 8 bases. Germline V gives CDR1 SGHVS, CDR2 FNYEAQ. The CDR3 covers 16 residues. V lost 5 bases, J lost 4 bases, and 12 bases stayed unmatched. The CDR3 sequence is CASSPTGAGFLYGYTF. CDR3 bases: TGTGCCAGCAGCCCGACAGGGGCCGGCTTCCTCTATGGCTACACCTTC.

V and J are TRBV5-1 and TRBJ2-5; 8 nucleotides line up with TRBD2. The V segment lost 2 bases and the J segment 1 base; nucleotides outside the gene matches: 1. The CDR3 loop spans 14 amino acids. In germline, CDR1 is SGHRS, CDR2 YFSETQ. DNA for the CDR3: TGCGCCAGCAGCTTTAGCGGGATCCAAGAGACCCAGTACTTC. Its protein product is CASSFSGIQETQYF.

The chain carries TRBV27 and TRBJ1-1; 9 bases are shared with TRBD1. This CDR3 comprises 14 residues. Germline CDR1 is MNHEY and CDR2 is SMNVEV (reference sequence). V was pared by 7 bases and J by 7 bases, with 10 bases of the junction left unmatched. The CDR3 DNA reads TGTGCCAGCACCTCCCCCGGGACAGGGCTTGAAGCTTTCTTT. Translated: CASTSPGTGLEAFF.

The table lists this clone with a count of one. This sequence joins TRBV11-2 and TRBJ2-5, with 10 bases identical to TRBD2. CDR1 is SGHAT and CDR2 is FQNNGV in the germline V gene. Trimming took 3 bases from V and 5 from J; bases not matched to a gene: 6. The CDR3 sequence is 15 residues long. CDR3 loop: CASSFSGRAGETQYF. Written as DNA, the CDR3 is TGTGCCAGCAGCTTCAGCGGGAGGGCCGGCGAGACCCAGTACTTC.

Here the CDR3 DNA reads TGTGCCAGCAGCTTATCACTGACTAGCGGGGCAAATACGCAGTATTTT. This encodes CASSLSLTSGANTQYF. J is TRBJ2-3 and V is TRBV7-2, with 11 bases matching TRBD2. The CDR3 length is 16 residues. Germline V gene sequence: CDR1 SGHTA, CDR2 FQGNSA. The V and J ends lost 2 bases and 7 bases, in that order; junction bases with no gene match: 8.

The rearrangement links TRBV12-5 to TRBJ2-2; D remains unclear. Germline V gives CDR1 LGHNT, CDR2 FRNRAP. Deletions cut 1 base from V and 1 base from J, with 16 bases between. CDR3 length: 18 amino acids. The CDR3 region has the DNA TGTGCTAGTGGTTTGGGGTACTACCCCGTGGAGAACACCGGGGAGCTGTTTTTT. Protein: CASGLGYYPVENTGELFF.

This sequence joins TRBV7-8 and TRBJ1-2; a possible D gene is TRBD1 (5 bases). Germline CDR1 reads SGHVS; CDR2 reads FQNEAQ. This CDR3 spans 15 amino acids. Trimming took 1 base from V and 7 from J, leaving 16 bases between them. This CDR3 is CASSLVWGVGAGYTF. The CDR3 region has the DNA TGTGCCAGCAGCTTAGTGTGGGGGGTTGGAGCTGGCTACACCTTC. Drawing the rest from reference TRBV7-8 and TRBJ1-2, the complete variable domain is GAGVSQSPRYKVAKRGQDVALRCDPISGHVSLFWYQQALGQGPEFLTYFQNEAQLDKSGLPSDRFFAERPEGSVSTLKIQRTQQEDSAVYLCASSLVWGVGAGYTFGSGTRLTVV.